Below, 3 T cell receptor beta chains from the same sample are listed, as sequenced in a study of OX40 agonist ivuxolimab in advanced cancers. The table came from immunoSEQ multiplex PCR; TCRdb's copy has only in-frame clones and leaves some out. The sample shows about 99,000 clones, 90% to 95% of them seen only once. The sample in question was CD4+ or CD8+ T cells sorted from blood, obtained in a trial of the OX40 agonist ivuxolimab. The source of these receptors is an adult with an advanced solid tumor such as melanoma, head and neck, liver or kidney cancer.

The chain employs TRBV19 and TRBJ2-4; 8 nucleotides match TRBD1. Per the germline V gene, CDR1 is LNHDA and CDR2 is SQIVND (reference sequence). With 4 bases clipped from V and 2 bases from J, the junction kept 7 bases outside the gene matches. The CDR3 runs 16 residues. The CDR3: CASSTQGAGSKNIQYF. The DNA for the CDR3 is TGTGCCAGTAGTACCCAGGGGGCTGGGTCCAAAAACATTCAGTACTTC.

This chain uses TRBV6-5 with TRBJ2-5; 7 nucleotides align to TRBD1. V gave up 4 bases and J gave up 7 bases; unmatched junction bases: 9. This CDR3 spans 14 amino acids. Germline V gene lookup returns CDR1 MNHEY and CDR2 SVGAGI. The CDR3 nucleotides read TGTGCCAGCAGTTCTTCACAGGGGTCCGGGACCCAGTACTTC. Its protein is CASSSSQGSGTQYF.

The chain uses TRBV2 and TRBJ2-7, with D maybe TRBD2 (6 bases). V was shortened by 6 bases and J by 3 bases, with 15 bases between the two germline ends. The CDR3 covers 14 residues. Germline V gene lookup returns CDR1 SNHLY and CDR2 FYNNEI. Written as DNA, the CDR3 is TGTGCCAGCAGCGATTCCCGGGGGAACTACGAGCAGTACTTC. Amino acid sequence: CASSDSRGNYEQYF.